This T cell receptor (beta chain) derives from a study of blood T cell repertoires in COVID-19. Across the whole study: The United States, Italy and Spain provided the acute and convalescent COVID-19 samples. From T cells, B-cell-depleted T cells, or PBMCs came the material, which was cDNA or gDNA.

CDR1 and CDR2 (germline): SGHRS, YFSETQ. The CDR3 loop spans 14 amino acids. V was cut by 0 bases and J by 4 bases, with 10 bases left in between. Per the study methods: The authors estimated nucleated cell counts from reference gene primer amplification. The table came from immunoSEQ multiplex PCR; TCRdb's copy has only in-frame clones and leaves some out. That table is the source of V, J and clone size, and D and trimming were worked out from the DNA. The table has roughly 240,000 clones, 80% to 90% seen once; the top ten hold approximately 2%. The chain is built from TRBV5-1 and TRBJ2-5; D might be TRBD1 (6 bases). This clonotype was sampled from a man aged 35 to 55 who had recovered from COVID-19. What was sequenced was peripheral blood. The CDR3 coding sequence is TGCGCCAGCAGCTTGGATAGCAGGGGAGAGACCCAGTACTTC. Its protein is CASSLDSRGETQYF.